Below, 30 T cell receptor beta chains from the same sample are listed, as sequenced in a study of blood T cell repertoires in COVID-19. Sequenced by immunoSEQ multiplex PCR; TCRdb stores in-frame clones only, minus some. The table records over 200,000 clones, around 87% of them present only once. Source material: peripheral blood. The receptors derive from a woman aged 45-60 years with acute or convalescent COVID-19.

The chain has TRBV19 and TRBJ1-2, with 8 bases fitting TRBD1. CDR1 and CDR2 (germline): LNHDA, SQIVND (reference sequence). The CDR3 length is 15 residues. The V segment lost 0 bases and the J segment 5 bases; nucleotides outside the gene matches: 5. This CDR3 is CASSIDRGRGYGYTF. In DNA form, the CDR3 reads TGTGCCAGTAGTATAGACAGGGGGCGCGGTTATGGCTACACCTTC.

The chain combines TRBV18 with TRBJ2-7; 10 bases fit TRBD2. Germline V lookup: CDR1 KGHSH, CDR2 LQKENI. The CDR3 is 15 amino acids. Germline trimming cut 2 bases from V and 3 bases from J; bases unmatched to any gene: 4. The CDR3 DNA is TGTGCCAGCTCACCAACTAGCGGGGCCTTCTACGAGCAGTACTTC. Amino acids: CASSPTSGAFYEQYF.

This chain connects TRBV21-1 to TRBJ1-3; TRBD1, the D gene given by the table, was not confirmed from the DNA. TRBV21-1 is assigned pseudogene status. CDR3 length: 16 amino acids. CDR3 region: CASSKESQGRGYTIYF. The CDR3 DNA follows: TGTGCCAGCAGCAAAGAGTCCCAAGGTAGGGGATACACCATATATTTT.

The V call is TRBV7-6, the J call TRBJ2-7, with a weak D call TRBD2 (7 bases). With 5 bases removed from V and 2 bases from J, the gap between germline ends came to 19 bases. CDR1 is SGHVS, CDR2 FNYEAQ, per germline. The CDR3 is 16 amino acids. CDR3 in amino acids: CASSPLGGAWAYEQYF. The CDR3 nucleotides are TGTGCCAGCAGCCCCCTGGGGGGGGCATGGGCCTACGAGCAGTACTTC.

This clone was counted between two and nine times. This rearrangement joins TRBV15 to TRBJ2-1; D is uncertain. Germline CDR1 and CDR2: LNHNV and YYDKDF (reference sequence). The germline V and J ends were trimmed by 4 bases and 8 bases, with 6 bases remaining between them. CDR3 length: 11 residues. The chain's CDR3 is CATSNIDEQFF. The CDR3 bases are TGTGCCACCAGCAACATCGATGAGCAGTTCTTC.

The table lists this clone with a few counts. V usage is TRBV14 and J usage is TRBJ2-1, with 8 nucleotides matching TRBD1. V shed 4 bases, J shed 5 bases, and the junction held 7 bases outside the gene matches. The CDR3 has 15 amino acids. CDR1 SGHDN and CDR2 FVKESK come from the germline V gene. The DNA of the CDR3 is TGTGCCAGCAGCCCGAATCAGGGACAGGACAATGAGCAGTTCTTC. Translating gives CASSPNQGQDNEQFF.

This chain connects TRBV5-1 to TRBJ2-1; D gene ambiguous. The germline V gene has CDR1 SGHRS and CDR2 YFSETQ. V lost 4 bases, J lost 0 bases, and 5 bases lay in between. CDR3 length equals 13 residues. In nucleotides, the CDR3 is TGCGCCAGCAGCAGCCCCTCCTACAATGAGCAGTTCTTC. Translation gives CASSSPSYNEQFF. The whole variable domain, remainder taken from reference TRBV5-1 and TRBJ2-1, is KAGVTQTPRYLIKTRGQQVTLSCSPISGHRSVSWYQQTPGQGLQFLFEYFSETQRNKGNFPGRFSGRQFSNSRSEMNVSTLELGDSALYLCASSSPSYNEQFFGPGTRLTVL.

The genes are TRBV7-2 and TRBJ1-2; D ambiguous. The V end was cut by 3 bases, the J end by 6 bases, with 11 bases between. The germline V gene encodes CDR1 SGHTA and CDR2 FQGNSA. The length of the CDR3 is 13 residues. The CDR3 reads CASSLRPRDGYTF. The CDR3 DNA reads TGTGCCAGCAGCTTGCGACCTCGGGATGGCTACACCTTC.

CDR3 coding DNA: TGTGCCAGCAGCCAATGCCGACGTCAGGGGGCTTACATTCAGTACTTC. Translating it yields CASSQCRRQGAYIQYF. The chain carries TRBV3-1 (or the pseudogene TRBV3-2) and TRBJ2-4; 8 bases agree with TRBD1. This CDR3 spans 16 amino acids. Germline CDR1 LGHDT, CDR2 YNNKEL (reference sequence). Germline trimming cut 2 bases from V and 8 bases from J; bases unmatched to any gene: 11.

The chain is built from TRBV24-1 and TRBJ2-1; 10 nucleotides line up with TRBD1. The CDR3 totals 15 residues. Germline V gene data show CDR1 as KGHDR and CDR2 as SFDVKD. V shed 3 bases, J shed 9 bases, and the junction held 7 bases outside the gene matches. The CDR3 bases are TGTGCCACCAGTGATGCGGGACAGGGGTTGGGTGAGCAGTTCTTC. Amino acids: CATSDAGQGLGEQFF.

CDR3 coding DNA: TGCGCCAGCAGCTCCCCCGGGGACAGGACCTACGAGCAGTACTTC. This gives the protein CASSSPGDRTYEQYF. The rearrangement joins TRBV5-1 to TRBJ2-7, with 8 positions matching TRBD1. Losses at the gene ends were 3 bases for V and 2 bases for J; bases not matched to a gene: 7. Germline CDR1 and CDR2: SGHRS and YFSETQ. The CDR3 sequence is 15 residues long.

This clone has just one count. This chain uses TRBV28 with TRBJ1-5; 8 bases are a match to TRBD1. CDR3 length: 12 residues. V was pared by 9 bases and J by 5 bases, with 3 bases of the junction left unmatched. Per germline, CDR1 MDHEN and CDR2 SYDVKM. In DNA form, the CDR3 reads TGTGCCAGACCGACAGGGGATCAGCCCCAGCATTTT. Its translation: CARPTGDQPQHF.

J is TRBJ2-7 and V is TRBV6-5; D perhaps matches TRBD2 (5 bases). This CDR3 region has 12 residues. Germline V gene sequence: CDR1 MNHEY, CDR2 SVGAGI. V was cut by 6 bases and J by 3 bases, with 9 bases left in between. For the CDR3, the DNA is TGTGCCAGCAGCCGAACTAGCTACGAGCAGTACTTC. This encodes CASSRTSYEQYF.

This clone showed up just a few times. The chain employs TRBV30 and TRBJ1-3; no reliable D call. In germline, CDR1 is GTSNPN, CDR2 SVGIG (reference sequence). The CDR3 runs 13 residues. The CDR3 nucleotides read TGTGCTCGCGGCGGGGTCTCTGGAAACACCATATATTTT. It specifies CARGGVSGNTIYF.

This clone was observed a handful of times. V and J are TRBV5-1 and TRBJ2-1, with D hard to call. Trimming shortened V by 3 bases and J by 5 bases, and 12 bases separated the two germline ends. The CDR3 is 14 residues long. Germline lookup yields CDR1 SGHRS and CDR2 YFSETQ. CDR3 coding DNA: TGCGCCAGCAGCTCGCTAGTGGGTGACAATGAGCAGTTCTTC. This codes for CASSSLVGDNEQFF.

V and J are TRBV4-2 and TRBJ2-6, with 10 bases fitting TRBD1. J was trimmed by 1 base and V by 4 bases; bases with no gene match: 7. Germline CDR1 is LGHNA and CDR2 is YNFKEQ. This CDR3 spans 18 amino acids. In DNA, the CDR3 is TGTGCCAGCAGCCCCCGGACAGGGGGAAGGTCTGGGGCCAACGTCCTGACTTTC. Translating gives CASSPRTGGRSGANVLTF.

This chain joins TRBV5-1 and TRBJ2-7; 7 bases agree with TRBD1. The CDR3 loop spans 15 amino acids. The V and J ends lost 4 bases and 4 bases, in that order; junction bases with no gene match: 11. Germline V gene lookup returns CDR1 SGHRS and CDR2 YFSETQ. The CDR3 loop reads CASSPDGTELYEQYF. CDR3 nucleotides: TGCGCCAGCAGCCCCGACGGGACAGAGTTGTACGAGCAGTACTTC.

The rearrangement links TRBV5-1 to TRBJ1-5; 9 bases align to TRBD1. The ends lost 4 bases at V and 7 bases at J; junction bases unmatched: 6. Germline values: CDR1 SGHRS, CDR2 YFSETQ. CDR3 length: 14 amino acids. The CDR3 sequence is CASSPGQGSQPQHF. In DNA, the CDR3 is TGCGCCAGCAGCCCAGGACAGGGGTCACAGCCCCAGCATTTT.

This chain uses TRBV28 with TRBJ2-7; 10 bases agree with TRBD2. J was trimmed by 5 bases and V by 1 base; bases with no gene match: 5. CDR1 is MDHEN and CDR2 is SYDVKM in the germline V gene. CDR3 length equals 15 residues. The chain's CDR3 is CASSLYLAGANEQYF. The CDR3 bases are TGTGCCAGCAGTTTATATCTAGCGGGAGCTAACGAGCAGTACTTC.

This chain uses TRBV28 with TRBJ1-2; perhaps TRBD1 as D (6 bases). The CDR3 is 13 amino acids. Germline loops: CDR1 MDHEN, CDR2 SYDVKM. Trimming removed 6 bases at V and 4 bases at J, with 12 bases between. The CDR3 here is CASRSDRSYGYTF. CDR3 nucleotide sequence: TGTGCCAGCAGATCCGACAGGAGCTATGGCTACACCTTC.

The chain links TRBV3-1 (or the pseudogene TRBV3-2) to TRBJ2-4; 11 positions agree with TRBD1. V gave up 4 bases and J gave up 5 bases; unmatched junction bases: 7. The CDR3 extends over 16 amino acids. Germline CDR1 is LGHDT and CDR2 is YNNKEL (reference sequence). This CDR3 reads CASSRWTGGAENIQYF. The CDR3 DNA follows: TGTGCCAGCAGCCGATGGACAGGGGGCGCAGAAAACATTCAGTACTTC.

The rearrangement uses TRBV7-2 and TRBJ2-7; 7 bases are shared with TRBD2. This CDR3 is built from 15 residues. The germline gives CDR1 SGHTA, CDR2 FQGNSA. With V trimmed by 5 bases and J by 2 bases, 9 bases remained unmatched. The CDR3 reads CASSLTIAGPYEQYF. The DNA for the CDR3 is TGTGCCAGCAGCCTAACAATAGCGGGCCCCTACGAGCAGTACTTC.

The rearrangement links TRBV18 to TRBJ1-3; 7 bases line up with TRBD1. Germline V gives CDR1 KGHSH, CDR2 LQKENI. There are 14 residues in the CDR3. Unmatched junction bases numbered 1, after V lost 3 bases and J lost 2 bases. CDR3 in amino acids: CASSPGTAGNTIYF. CDR3 DNA sequence: TGTGCCAGCTCACCGGGGACAGCTGGAAACACCATATATTTT.

Concerning this clone itself: This sample also contains other DNA sequences that code for the same CDR3. V gene TRBV18 combines with J gene TRBJ2-5; D call uncertain. The germline V gene encodes CDR1 KGHSH and CDR2 LQKENI. The CDR3 is 13 residues long. The V end lost 3 bases, the J end lost 2 bases, and 7 bases lay between the germline ends. The CDR3 reads CASSPELQETQYF. In nucleotides, the CDR3 is TGTGCCAGCTCACCCGAACTGCAAGAGACCCAGTACTTC.

This chain joins TRBV12-2 and TRBJ2-1; TRBD1, as called in the table, went unchecked against the DNA. TRBV12-2 is an annotated pseudogene. The CDR3 is 16 residues long. The CDR3 is CASRLGVRGSYNEQFF. The CDR3 nucleotides are TGTGCAAGTCGCTTAGGAGTTAGGGGGTCCTACAATGAGCAGTTCTTC.

The rearrangement links TRBV6-2 or TRBV6-3 to TRBJ2-1; weak D call: TRBD2 (6 bases). CDR1 and CDR2 (germline): MNHEY, SVGEGT. Trimming took 6 bases from V and 6 from J, leaving 18 bases between them. The CDR3 spans 15 residues. The CDR3 sequence is CASSPFPGDSNEQFF. The CDR3 region has the DNA TGTGCCAGCAGCCCCTTTCCGGGAGATAGCAATGAGCAGTTCTTC.

This clone was counted a few times. The rearrangement joins TRBV30 to TRBJ2-1; D call uncertain. The CDR3 length is 13 residues. Germline assignment: CDR1 GTSNPN and CDR2 SVGIG (reference sequence). Trimming stripped 3 bases from V and 6 bases from J, with 12 bases between. CDR3 residues: CAWRKPSPNEQFF. DNA for the CDR3: TGTGCCTGGAGGAAACCTAGTCCCAATGAGCAGTTCTTC.

This chain connects TRBV5-8 to TRBJ1-5, with D unclear. Germline CDR1 reads SGHTS; CDR2 reads YDEGEE. Trimming stripped 4 bases from V and 4 bases from J, with 9 bases between. CDR3 size: 13 residues. CDR3 coding DNA: TGTGCCAGCAGCCGGAACAGAAATCAGCCCCAGCATTTT. Translation: CASSRNRNQPQHF.

The rearrangement uses TRBV7-2 and TRBJ2-7; D gene uncertain. This CDR3 region has 16 residues. Per germline, CDR1 SGHTA and CDR2 FQGNSA. Trimming took 1 base from V and 0 from J, leaving 13 bases between them. DNA of the CDR3: TGTGCCAGCAGCTTAGGGGCAACTTTACCCTCCTACGAGCAGTACTTC. Its translation is CASSLGATLPSYEQYF.

This sequence joins TRBV9 and TRBJ1-6, with 8 bases matching TRBD1. There are 15 residues in the CDR3. Germline values: CDR1 SGDLS, CDR2 YYNGEE. V lost 4 bases, J lost 10 bases, and 10 bases stayed unmatched. The DNA for the CDR3 is TGTGCCAGCAGCTTACGGACAGGGATAGGGTCACCCCTCCACTTT. Translation: CASSLRTGIGSPLHF. Looking up the rest from reference TRBV9 and TRBJ1-6 gives the full variable domain: DSGVTQTPKHLITATGQRVTLRCSPRSGDLSVYWYQQSLDQGLQFLIQYYNGEERAKGNILERFSAQQFPDLHSELNLSSLELGDSALYFCASSLRTGIGSPLHFGNGTRLTVT.